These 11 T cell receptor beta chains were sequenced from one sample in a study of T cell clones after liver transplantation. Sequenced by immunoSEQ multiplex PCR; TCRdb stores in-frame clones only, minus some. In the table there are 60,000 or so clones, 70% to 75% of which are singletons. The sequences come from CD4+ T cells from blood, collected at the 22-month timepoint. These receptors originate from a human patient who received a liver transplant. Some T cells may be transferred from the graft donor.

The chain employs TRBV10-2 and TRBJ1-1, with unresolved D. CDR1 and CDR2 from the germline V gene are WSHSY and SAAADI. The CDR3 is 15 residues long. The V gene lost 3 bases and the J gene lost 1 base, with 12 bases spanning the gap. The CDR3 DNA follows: TGCGCCAGCAGTGACGGTCCAGGAAGGAACACTGAAGCTTTCTTT. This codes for CASSDGPGRNTEAFF.

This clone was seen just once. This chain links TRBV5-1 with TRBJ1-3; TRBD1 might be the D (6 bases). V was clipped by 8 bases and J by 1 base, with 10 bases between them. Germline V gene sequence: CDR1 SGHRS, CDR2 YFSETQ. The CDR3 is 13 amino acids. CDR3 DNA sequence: TGCGCCAGTAGTACAGGGTCTGGAAACACCATATATTTT. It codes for CASSTGSGNTIYF. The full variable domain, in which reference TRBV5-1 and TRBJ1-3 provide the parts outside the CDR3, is KAGVTQTPRYLIKTRGQQVTLSCSPISGHRSVSWYQQTPGQGLQFLFEYFSETQRNKGNFPGRFSGRQFSNSRSEMNVSTLELGDSALYLCASSTGSGNTIYFGEGSWLTVV.

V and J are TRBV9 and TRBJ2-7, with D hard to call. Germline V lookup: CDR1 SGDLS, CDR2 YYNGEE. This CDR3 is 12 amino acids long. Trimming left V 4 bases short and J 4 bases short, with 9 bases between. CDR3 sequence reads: CASSLSGYEQYF. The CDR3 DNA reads TGTGCCAGCAGCCTCAGTGGGTACGAGCAGTACTTC.

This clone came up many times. CDR3 loop: CASSIGPGPNSPLHF. In nucleotides, the CDR3 is TGTGCCAGTAGTATAGGTCCGGGGCCAAATTCACCCCTCCACTTT. J is TRBJ1-6 and V is TRBV19, with D perhaps TRBD1 (5 bases). V was shortened by 1 base and J by 7 bases, with 11 bases between the two germline ends. Germline V gene data show CDR1 as LNHDA and CDR2 as SQIVND (reference sequence). This CDR3 is built from 15 residues. The full variable domain, in which reference TRBV19 and TRBJ1-6 provide the parts outside the CDR3, is DGGITQSPKYLFRKEGQNVTLSCEQNLNHDAMYWYRQDPGQGLRLIYYSQIVNDFQKGDIAEGYSVSREKKESFPLTVTSAQKNPTAFYLCASSIGPGPNSPLHFGNGTRLTVT.

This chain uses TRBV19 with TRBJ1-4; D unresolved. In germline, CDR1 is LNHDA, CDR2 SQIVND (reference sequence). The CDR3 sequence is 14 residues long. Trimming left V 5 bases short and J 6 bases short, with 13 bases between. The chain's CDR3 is CASSAQQGHEKLFF. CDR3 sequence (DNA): TGTGCCAGTAGTGCACAGCAAGGGCATGAAAAACTGTTTTTT.

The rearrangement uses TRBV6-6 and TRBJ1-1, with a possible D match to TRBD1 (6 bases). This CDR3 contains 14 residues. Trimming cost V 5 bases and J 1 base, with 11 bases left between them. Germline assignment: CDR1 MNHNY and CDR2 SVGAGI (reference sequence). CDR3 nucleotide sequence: TGTGCCAGCAGTCCGGACAGCACGAACACTGAAGCTTTCTTT. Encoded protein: CASSPDSTNTEAFF.

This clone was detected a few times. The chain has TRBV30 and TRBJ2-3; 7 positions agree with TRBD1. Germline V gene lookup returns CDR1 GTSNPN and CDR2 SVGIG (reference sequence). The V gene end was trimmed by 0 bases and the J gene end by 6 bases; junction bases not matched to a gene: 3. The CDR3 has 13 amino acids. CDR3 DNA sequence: TGTGCCTGGAGTGTACAGGGGTCGGATACGCAGTATTTT. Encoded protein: CAWSVQGSDTQYF.

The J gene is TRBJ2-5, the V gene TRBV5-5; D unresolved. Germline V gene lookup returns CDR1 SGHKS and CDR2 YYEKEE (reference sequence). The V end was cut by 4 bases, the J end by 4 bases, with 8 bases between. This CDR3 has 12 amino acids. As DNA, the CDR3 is TGTGCCAGCAGCGGCTCGTTAGAGACCCAGTACTTC. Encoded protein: CASSGSLETQYF.

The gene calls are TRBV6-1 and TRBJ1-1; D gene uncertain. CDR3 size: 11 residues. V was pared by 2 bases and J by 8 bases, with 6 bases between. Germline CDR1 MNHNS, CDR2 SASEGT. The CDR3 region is CASSEWSEAFF. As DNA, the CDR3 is TGTGCCAGCAGTGAATGGTCCGAAGCTTTCTTT.

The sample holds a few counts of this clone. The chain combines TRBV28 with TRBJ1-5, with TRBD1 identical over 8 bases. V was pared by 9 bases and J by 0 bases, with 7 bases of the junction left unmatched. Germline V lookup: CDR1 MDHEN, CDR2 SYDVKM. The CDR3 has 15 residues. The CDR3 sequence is CASRTGSYSNQPQHF. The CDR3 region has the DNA TGTGCCAGTAGGACAGGGTCTTATAGCAATCAGCCCCAGCATTTT.

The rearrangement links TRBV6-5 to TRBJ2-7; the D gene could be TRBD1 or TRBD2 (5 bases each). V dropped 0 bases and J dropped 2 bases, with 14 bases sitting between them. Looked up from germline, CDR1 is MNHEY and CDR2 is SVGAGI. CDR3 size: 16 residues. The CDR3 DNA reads TGTGCCAGCAGTTACTCTCGAACCGGGACCCCCTACGAGCAGTACTTC. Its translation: CASSYSRTGTPYEQYF.